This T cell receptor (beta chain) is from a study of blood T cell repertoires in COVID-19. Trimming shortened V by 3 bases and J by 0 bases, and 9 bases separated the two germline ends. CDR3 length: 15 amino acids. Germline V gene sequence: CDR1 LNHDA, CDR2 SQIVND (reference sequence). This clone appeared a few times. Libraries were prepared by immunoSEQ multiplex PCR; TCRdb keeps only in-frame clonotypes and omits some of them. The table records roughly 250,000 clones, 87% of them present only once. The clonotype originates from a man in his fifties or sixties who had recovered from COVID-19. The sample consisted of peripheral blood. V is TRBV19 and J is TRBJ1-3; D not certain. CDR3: CASSMRLSSGNTIYF. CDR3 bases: TGTGCCAGTAGTATGAGGCTGAGCTCTGGAAACACCATATATTTT.